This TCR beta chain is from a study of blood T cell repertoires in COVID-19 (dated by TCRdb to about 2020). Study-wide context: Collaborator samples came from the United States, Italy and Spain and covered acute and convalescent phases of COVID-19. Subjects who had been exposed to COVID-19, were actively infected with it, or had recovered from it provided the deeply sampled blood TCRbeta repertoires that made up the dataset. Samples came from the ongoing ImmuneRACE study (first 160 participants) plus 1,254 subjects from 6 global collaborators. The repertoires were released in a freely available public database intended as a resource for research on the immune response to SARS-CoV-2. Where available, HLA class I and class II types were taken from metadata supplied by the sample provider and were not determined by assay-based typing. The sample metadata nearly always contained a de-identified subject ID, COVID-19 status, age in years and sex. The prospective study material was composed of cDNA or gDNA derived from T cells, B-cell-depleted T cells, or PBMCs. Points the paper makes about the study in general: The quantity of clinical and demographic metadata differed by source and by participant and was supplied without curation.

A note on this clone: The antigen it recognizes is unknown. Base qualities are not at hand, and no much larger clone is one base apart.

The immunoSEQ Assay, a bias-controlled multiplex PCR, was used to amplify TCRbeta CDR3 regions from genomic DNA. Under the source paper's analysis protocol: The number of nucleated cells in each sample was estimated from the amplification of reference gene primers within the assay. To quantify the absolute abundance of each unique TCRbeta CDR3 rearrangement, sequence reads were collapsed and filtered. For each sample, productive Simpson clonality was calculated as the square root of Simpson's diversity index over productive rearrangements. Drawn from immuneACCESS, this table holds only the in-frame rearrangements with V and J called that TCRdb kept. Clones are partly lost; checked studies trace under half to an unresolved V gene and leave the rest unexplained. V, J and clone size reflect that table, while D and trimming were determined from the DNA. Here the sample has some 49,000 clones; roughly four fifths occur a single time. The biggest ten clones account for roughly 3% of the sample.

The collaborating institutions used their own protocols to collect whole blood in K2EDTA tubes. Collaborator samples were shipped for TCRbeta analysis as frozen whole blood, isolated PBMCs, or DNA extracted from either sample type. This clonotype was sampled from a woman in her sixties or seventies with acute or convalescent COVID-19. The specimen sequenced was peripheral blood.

The CDR3: CASSVDPGTREQYF. The sequenced DNA is TGTGCCAGCAGCGTAGACCCGGGAACCCGCGAGCAGTACTTC. The chain uses TRBV9 and TRBJ2-7, and the D gene may be TRBD2, 5 bases matching. From the germline V gene, CDR1 is SGDLS and CDR2 is YYNGEE. The CDR3 runs 14 amino acids, cysteine and phenylalanine included. The retained sequence is limited to the CDR3, 42 bases, with the frame set at the first base. Trimming removed 0 bases from V and 6 bases from J, leaving 13 bases between the germline ends.